These T cell receptor beta chains were read from a single sample in a study of T-cell memory formation after mild COVID-19. TCRdb ran MiXCR on the 5' RACE reads and lists one entry per CDR3 protein. The data contain approximately 300,000 distinct CDR3 sequences, roughly 8% of them singletons. The sequenced material came from PBMCs or a T cell subset sorted from them (not recorded which). Source of these receptors: a man younger than 35 who had mild COVID-19 (a few samples of this study predate the infection). Cell type and time point are not known. Both conserved end residues are part of each CDR3. D genes are given only for firm matches. Clone sizes are given selectively: once, few, many, or a class where the clone is expanded.

.	TRBJ2-3	TRBV27	.	TGTGCCAGCTTCGGGAGTGCCACAGATACGCAGTATTTT	CASFGSATDTQYF
TRBD1	TRBJ2-5	TRBV7-3	few	TGTGCCAGCAGCCCTGTTCCGGGACAGGGGGGAGAGACCCAGTACTTC	CASSPVPGQGGETQYF
TRBD2	TRBJ2-7	TRBV5-5	.	TGTGCCAGCAGAATCACCGGGGGGGTCCACGAGCAGTACTTC	CASRITGGVHEQYF
.	TRBJ2-1	TRBV6-6	few	TGTGCCAGCAGCCCGACACATTACAATGAGCAGTTCTTC	CASSPTHYNEQFF
.	TRBJ2-3	TRBV7-3	few	TGTGCCAGCAGCTTAACTAGCGGCGCTAGCACAGATACGCAGTATTTT	CASSLTSGASTDTQYF
.	TRBJ2-5	TRBV7-6	few	TGTGCCAGCAGCTTACTCTCCCTGCAAGAGACCCAGTACTTC	CASSLLSLQETQYF
.	TRBJ2-5	TRBV7-8	few	TGTGCCAGCAGCTTAGTGCCGGGGTACCAAGAGACCCAGTACTTC	CASSLVPGYQETQYF
.	TRBJ1-1	TRBV6-5	few	TGTGCCAGCAGTTACTCGAGGGGCGCGGCTGAAGCTTTCTTT	CASSYSRGAAEAFF
TRBD1	TRBJ2-2	TRBV5-1	many	TGCGCCAGCAGCACCGACAGGGAGCACGGGGAGCTGTTTTTT	CASSTDREHGELFF
.	TRBJ2-3	TRBV6-2/TRBV6-3	few	TGTGCCAGCAGTTACGGGGTGGCCGGCCTTGGGGATACGCAGTATTTT	CASSYGVAGLGDTQYF
TRBD1	TRBJ2-3	TRBV7-2	many	TGTGCCAGCAGAGACAGGGGTGGCACAGATACGCAGTATTTT	CASRDRGGTDTQYF
.	TRBJ1-2	TRBV28	few	TGTGCCAGCAGCTGGGGGGGGCTCTATGGCTACACCTTC	CASSWGGLYGYTF